The 18 T cell receptor beta chains below were found in one sample sequenced in a study of regulatory T cells in long-lasting Graves disease. The sample's time point: newly diagnosed GD, antithyroid drugs for less than 3 months. PBMC RNA was the source of the TCR library. Building the TCR beta libraries relied on iRepertoire HTBI primers, and CDR3 regions underwent Arm-PCR. TCRdb redid the calling of the multiplex PCR reads with MiXCR, one entry per CDR3 protein. The sample lists 400,000 to 500,000 distinct CDR3 sequences, roughly 15% occurring once. The data were also submitted as part of a second study, on T cells in Graves' hyperthyroidism and ophthalmopathy.

This sample comprised peripheral blood mononuclear cells (PBMCs), obtained at new diagnosis, from a patient treated with antithyroid drugs. All receptors come from a woman aged 45-59 years with Graves disease.

This clonotype was detected a few times. This sequence joins TRBV5-1 and TRBJ2-5; 9 bases are shared with TRBD1. The CDR3 loop spans 15 amino acids. CDR1 SGHRS and CDR2 YFSETQ come from the germline V gene. The junction had 9 bases not matched to a gene; V was cut back by 4 bases and J by 5 bases. CDR3 amino acids: CASSEPGQGGETQYF. CDR3 sequence (DNA): TGCGCCAGCAGCGAACCGGGACAGGGAGGCGAGACCCAGTACTTC.

In its sample, this clonotype was seen many times. The chain couples TRBV20-1 to TRBJ2-7, with D perhaps TRBD2 (6 bases). The V gene's germline CDR1 is DFQATT and CDR2 SNEGSKA (reference sequence). This CDR3 comprises 13 residues. Trimming took 3 bases from V and 2 from J, leaving 11 bases between them. CDR3 protein: CSASPRTTYEQYF. The CDR3 coding sequence is TGCAGTGCTAGCCCCCGGACTACCTACGAGCAGTACTTC.

This clonotype was seen a handful of times. V and J are TRBV20-1 and TRBJ1-1; D may be TRBD1 (5 bases). The V and J ends lost 5 bases and 1 base respectively, with 11 bases between them. The germline CDR1 and CDR2 sequences are DFQATT and SNEGSKA (reference sequence). This CDR3 region has 13 residues. The CDR3 DNA is TGCAGTGCTGCCGGGACGGCGAACACTGAAGCTTTCTTT. Amino acids: CSAAGTANTEAFF.

The CDR3 coding sequence is TGTGCCAGCTCAACGACAGATGAAAAACTGTTTTTT. Its translation is CASSTTDEKLFF. The chain joins TRBV18 to TRBJ1-4, with TRBD1 as a possible D gene (5 bases). The CDR3 spans 12 residues. Trimming took off 5 bases at V and 6 bases at J, with 7 bases between the two ends. The germline CDR1 and CDR2 sequences are KGHSH and LQKENI.

As regards this clonotype: A single base separates this from a much larger clone, so it may be a read error. The rearrangement uses TRBV5-1 and TRBJ2-1, with 12 positions matching TRBD1. CDR1 and CDR2 (germline): SGHRS, YFSETQ. This CDR3 comprises 15 residues. The CDR3 loop reads CASSLLGTGGYEQLF. In DNA, the CDR3 is TGCGCCAGCAGCCTACTCGGGACAGGGGGCTATGAGCAGCTCTTC. The full variable domain, rest sourced from reference TRBV5-1 and TRBJ2-1, is KAGVTQTPRYLIKTRGQQVTLSCSPISGHRSVSWYQQTPGQGLQFLFEYFSETQRNKGNFPGRFSGRQFSNSRSEMNVSTLELGDSALYLCASSLLGTGGYEQLFGPGTRLTVL.

The J gene is TRBJ1-5, the V gene TRBV5-6; possible D gene TRBD1, 6 bases. Trimming stripped 4 bases from V and 0 bases from J, with 17 bases between. Germline CDR1 SGHDT, CDR2 YYEEEE. This CDR3 is built from 17 residues. The CDR3 DNA reads TGTGCCAGCAGCCTAGGGGGGGGGCTTTATAGCAATCAGCCCCAGCATTTT. Protein: CASSLGGGLYSNQPQHF. The full variable domain, with the rest looked up from reference TRBV5-6 and TRBJ1-5, is DAGVTQSPTHLIKTRGQQVTLRCSPKSGHDTVSWYQQALGQGPQFIFQYYEEEERQRGNFPDRFSGHQFPNYSSELNVNALLLGDSALYLCASSLGGGLYSNQPQHFGDGTRLSIL.

V usage is TRBV19 and J usage is TRBJ2-7; D call uncertain. From germline, CDR1 is LNHDA and CDR2 SQIVND (reference sequence). With 3 bases removed from V and 1 base from J, the gap between germline ends came to 13 bases. The CDR3 covers 15 residues. The CDR3 DNA reads TGTGCCAGTAGTATCTCGGCTGGACCTTCCTACGAGCAGTACTTC. Encoded protein: CASSISAGPSYEQYF.

This clonotype showed up many times. The V call is TRBV6-5, the J call TRBJ2-1, with D possibly TRBD2 on 6 matching bases. The CDR3 totals 19 residues. Germline CDR1 MNHEY, CDR2 SVGAGI. Trimming shortened V by 0 bases and J by 4 bases, and 22 bases separated the two germline ends. CDR3 region: CASSYSIGGLAGKYNEQFF. The CDR3 DNA follows: TGTGCCAGCAGTTACTCGATAGGAGGGTTGGCAGGGAAGTACAATGAGCAGTTCTTC.

The CDR3 DNA follows: TGTGCCTGGGGTGGGGACAATCAGCCCCAGCATTTT. This gives the protein CAWGGDNQPQHF. The rearrangement joins TRBV30 to TRBJ1-5; no reliable D call. V lost 5 bases, J lost 3 bases, and 8 bases lay in between. The CDR3 length is 12 residues. Germline CDR1 GTSNPN, CDR2 SVGIG (reference sequence).

This clonotype was seen ten or more times. The chain employs TRBV28 and TRBJ1-2, with D hard to call. Germline V gene data show CDR1 as MDHEN and CDR2 as SYDVKM. The CDR3 is 14 residues long. V lost 8 bases and J lost 2, with 15 bases in between. The CDR3 here is CASSEELGNYGYTF. CDR3 DNA: TGTGCCAGCTCGGAAGAACTAGGCAACTATGGCTACACCTTC.

This clonotype showed up just once. The chain is built from TRBV6-1 and TRBJ1-1, with a weak D call TRBD1 (5 bases). V lost 9 bases to trimming and J lost 6 bases, with 26 bases between them. The CDR3 totals 16 residues. Looked up from germline, CDR1 is MNHNS and CDR2 is SASEGT. In DNA, the CDR3 is TGTGCCAGTTCTGGGGGGAGGGGTCGAGGGCTGGCTGAAGCTTTCTTT. Protein: CASSGGRGRGLAEAFF.

This clonotype was observed a few times. The chain recombines TRBV3-1 with TRBJ2-1; D not certain. Germline V gene data show CDR1 as LGHDT and CDR2 as YNNKEL (reference sequence). The CDR3 extends over 12 amino acids. V was shortened by 4 bases and J by 7 bases, with 8 bases between the two germline ends. The CDR3 bases are TGTGCCAGCAGCCCCGTTGGGAATGAGCAGTTCTTC. As protein: CASSPVGNEQFF.

This clonotype came up many times. V usage is TRBV5-1 and J usage is TRBJ2-5; D might be TRBD1 (6 bases). CDR3 length: 15 residues. The V end lost 0 bases, the J end lost 4 bases, and 13 bases lay between the germline ends. Germline CDR1 reads SGHRS; CDR2 reads YFSETQ. The CDR3, as DNA: TGCGCCAGCAGCTTGGGACAGGCCACAGGAGAGACCCAGTACTTC. Its protein product is CASSLGQATGETQYF.

This clonotype has ten or more counts. The rearrangement joins TRBV7-2 to TRBJ2-4, with D possibly being TRBD1 or TRBD2 (6 bases each). Germline V CDR1 and CDR2: SGHTA, FQGNSA. There are 18 residues in the CDR3. V dropped 1 base and J dropped 9 bases, with 25 bases sitting between them. Here the CDR3 reads CASSLGYRTRQAGRIQYF. The CDR3 coding sequence is TGTGCCAGCAGCTTAGGCTACAGGACACGACAGGCGGGACGCATTCAGTACTTC.

This clonotype has a count of ten or more. The rearrangement uses TRBV28 and TRBJ2-7; D might be TRBD1 (6 bases). V was clipped by 3 bases and J by 5 bases, with 14 bases between them. Per the germline V gene, CDR1 is MDHEN and CDR2 is SYDVKM. This CDR3 comprises 14 residues. CDR3 residues: CASSFVRGRNEQYF. The DNA of the CDR3 is TGTGCCAGCAGTTTCGTCAGGGGAAGAAACGAGCAGTACTTC.

This clonotype has at least ten counts. The J gene is TRBJ1-1, the V gene TRBV18; D gene uncertain. The CDR3 extends over 13 amino acids. Germline values: CDR1 KGHSH, CDR2 LQKENI. The germline V and J ends were trimmed by 3 bases and 1 base, with 6 bases remaining between them. The CDR3 loop reads CASSPVQNTEAFF. In DNA form, the CDR3 reads TGTGCCAGCTCACCGGTACAGAACACTGAAGCTTTCTTT.

V and J are TRBV7-9 and TRBJ2-7; 9 positions match TRBD1. Germline assignment: CDR1 SEHNR and CDR2 FQNEAQ (reference sequence). This CDR3 is built from 13 residues. Trimming took 5 bases from V and 5 from J; bases not matched to a gene: 4. The CDR3 region is CASSATGGHEQYF. The CDR3 DNA follows: TGTGCCAGCAGCGCAACAGGGGGCCACGAGCAGTACTTC.

This clonotype was counted at least ten times. This CDR3 is CASSPTSLAGGEQYF. For the CDR3, the DNA is TGTGCCAGCTCACCAACTTCACTAGCGGGAGGGGAGCAGTACTTC. The chain combines TRBV18 with TRBJ2-7; TRBD2 matches 13 bases. J gave up 7 bases and V 2 bases, and 5 bases lay outside the gene matches. Germline-derived CDR1 and CDR2 are KGHSH and LQKENI. The CDR3 is 15 residues long.